This record covers a single T cell receptor beta chain. As yet, its antigen is unknown. The source of the sample is a study of identical twins. Addition of a universal primer site occurred through template switching, and cDNA carried unique molecular identifiers. MiXCR, applied by TCRdb to the 5' RACE reads, yields one record per CDR3 protein. The sample carries 500,000 to 650,000 distinct CDR3 sequences, 7% to 7.5% recorded once. Study conclusions and caveats: Twins' surplus sharing was weaker for beta out-of-frame sequences. Models came in too low on out-of-frame TCR alpha sharing in monozygotic twins.

Germline loops: CDR1 MNHEY, CDR2 SVGAGI. V dropped 6 bases and J dropped 3 bases, with 15 bases sitting between them. The CDR3 spans 15 residues. Every sampled donor was Caucasian and healthy. The same specimen was also included in a second study, on yellow fever vaccine responses in identical twins.

The specimen sequenced was PBMCs. The source is a woman between 18 and 29 years old in good health. The chain is built from TRBV6-5 and TRBJ2-1; D is uncertain. In DNA form, the CDR3 reads TGTGCCAGCAGCTACAGTTGGACGGGCTACAATGAGCAGTTCTTC. Protein sequence: CASSYSWTGYNEQFF.